These T cell receptor beta chains were read from a single sample in a study of blood T cell repertoires in COVID-19. The protocol was immunoSEQ multiplex PCR, while the TCRdb copy is restricted to in-frame clones and leaves out a portion. The table lists approximately 200,000 clones, roughly three quarters of them singletons. The material sequenced was peripheral blood. Source of these receptors: a woman older than 75 with COVID-19, enrolled during active disease. Each CDR3 is given with its conserved first and last residue. Fields, in order: V gene, D gene, clone size, J gene, CDR3 DNA, CDR3 protein. D genes are given only for firm matches. Clone size is stated in some rows and not others, as once, few, many or a class when expanded.

V gene: TRBV28
D gene: TRBD2
clone size: .
J gene: TRBJ2-1
CDR3 DNA: TGTGCCAGCAGTCCTCTACTAGCGGGCGGTTCCTACAATGAGCAGTTCTTC
CDR3 protein: CASSPLLAGGSYNEQFF

V gene: TRBV5-1
D gene: TRBD1
clone size: .
J gene: TRBJ1-2
CDR3 DNA: TGCGCCAGCAGCTTGGGTTCGACAGGGAAGTACTATGGCTACACCTTC
CDR3 protein: CASSLGSTGKYYGYTF

V gene: TRBV28
D gene: .
clone size: .
J gene: TRBJ2-2
CDR3 DNA: TGTGCCAGCAGGCAGGGCCGAAACACCGGGGAGCTGTTTTTT
CDR3 protein: CASRQGRNTGELFF

V gene: TRBV7-9
D gene: .
clone size: .
J gene: TRBJ1-4
CDR3 DNA: TGTGCCAGCAGCTTAGAAGGGGCCCTTAATGAAAAACTGTTTTTT
CDR3 protein: CASSLEGALNEKLFF

V gene: TRBV5-6
D gene: TRBD2
clone size: .
J gene: TRBJ2-1
CDR3 DNA: TGTGCCAGCAGCTACGCAGCGGGAGGGGGCAATGAGCAGTTCTTC
CDR3 protein: CASSYAAGGGNEQFF

V gene: TRBV19
D gene: TRBD2
clone size: .
J gene: TRBJ2-2
CDR3 DNA: TGTGCCAGTAGTATAAGATTAGCGGGAGAAACCGGGGAGCTGTTTTTT
CDR3 protein: CASSIRLAGETGELFF

V gene: TRBV4-2
D gene: .
clone size: .
J gene: TRBJ2-1
CDR3 DNA: TGTGCCAGCAGCCAAGAGGGCTTTTATGAGCAGTTCTTC
CDR3 protein: CASSQEGFYEQFF

V gene: TRBV4-1
D gene: TRBD1
clone size: .
J gene: TRBJ1-2
CDR3 DNA: TGCGCCAGCAGCCTCGGGACAGGGGCGCAGCACTATGGCTACACCTTC
CDR3 protein: CASSLGTGAQHYGYTF

V gene: TRBV6-6
D gene: .
clone size: .
J gene: TRBJ1-5
CDR3 DNA: TGTGCCAGCAGTTCCCGCCGACAGAATAGCAATCAGCCCCAGCATTTT
CDR3 protein: CASSSRRQNSNQPQHF

V gene: TRBV2
D gene: TRBD2
clone size: few
J gene: TRBJ2-1
CDR3 DNA: TGTGCCAGCAGTGGTTCGCTAGCGGGAAACAATGAGCAGTTCTTC
CDR3 protein: CASSGSLAGNNEQFF

V gene: TRBV20-1
D gene: TRBD2
clone size: .
J gene: TRBJ2-7
CDR3 DNA: TGCAGTGCTAGTCTACCTATAGCGGGAGCATCCTACGAGCAGTACTTC
CDR3 protein: CSASLPIAGASYEQYF

V gene: TRBV4-3
D gene: TRBD2
clone size: .
J gene: TRBJ2-1
CDR3 DNA: TGCGCCAGCAGCCTAGGACTAGCGGGGGGGCTAGGCGATGAGCAGTTCTTC
CDR3 protein: CASSLGLAGGLGDEQFF

V gene: TRBV7-9
D gene: TRBD2
clone size: .
J gene: TRBJ2-1
CDR3 DNA: TGTGCCGAACTAGCGGACGCCTACAATGAGCAGTTCTTC
CDR3 protein: CAELADAYNEQFF

V gene: TRBV19
D gene: .
clone size: .
J gene: TRBJ2-7
CDR3 DNA: TGTGCCAGTAGTAGGGAAGGTCAGGGTCTGTACGAGCAGTACTTC
CDR3 protein: CASSREGQGLYEQYF

V gene: TRBV4-2
D gene: TRBD1
clone size: .
J gene: TRBJ1-6
CDR3 DNA: TGTGCCAGCAGCCAAGATGCAGGGGGCAGAACCTATAATTCACCCCTCCACTTT
CDR3 protein: CASSQDAGGRTYNSPLHF

V gene: TRBV18
D gene: TRBD2
clone size: .
J gene: TRBJ2-7
CDR3 DNA: TGTGCCAGCTCCCACAACGTGATAGCGGGAGGGATCTCCTACGAGCAGTACTTC
CDR3 protein: CASSHNVIAGGISYEQYF

V gene: TRBV6-2/TRBV6-3
D gene: TRBD1
clone size: .
J gene: TRBJ1-4
CDR3 DNA: TGTGCCAGCAGCTCCGACAGGGGTGAAAAACTGTTTTTT
CDR3 protein: CASSSDRGEKLFF

V gene: TRBV9
D gene: .
clone size: once
J gene: TRBJ1-1
CDR3 DNA: TGTGCCAGCAGCGCCGGACTAAAAGGGACTGAAGCTTTCTTT
CDR3 protein: CASSAGLKGTEAFF

V gene: TRBV11-3
D gene: TRBD2
clone size: .
J gene: TRBJ2-2
CDR3 DNA: TGTGCCAGCAGCGCCCGTTGGGTAGCGGGGGGGCCGTGGACCGGGGAGCTGTTTTTT
CDR3 protein: CASSARWVAGGPWTGELFF

V gene: TRBV6-5
D gene: .
clone size: .
J gene: TRBJ2-5
CDR3 DNA: TGTGCCAGCAGGGGGGTGGCAGGGGTAAAAGAGACCCAGTACTTC
CDR3 protein: CASRGVAGVKETQYF

V gene: TRBV5-1
D gene: .
clone size: .
J gene: TRBJ1-4
CDR3 DNA: TGCGCCAGCAGCTTTTCAAGGGGAACGAATGAAAAACTGTTTTTT
CDR3 protein: CASSFSRGTNEKLFF

V gene: TRBV5-4
D gene: TRBD1
clone size: .
J gene: TRBJ1-3
CDR3 DNA: TGTGCCAGCAGCTCCGGCGGGCAGGGGGCTACTGGAAACACCATATATTTT
CDR3 protein: CASSSGGQGATGNTIYF

V gene: TRBV14
D gene: TRBD2
clone size: .
J gene: TRBJ2-7
CDR3 DNA: TGTGCCAGCAGCCAAGTACTAGCGGGGGAGCAGTACTTC
CDR3 protein: CASSQVLAGEQYF

V gene: TRBV5-8
D gene: TRBD1
clone size: once
J gene: TRBJ1-2
CDR3 DNA: TGTGCCAGCAGTCGGACAGGGATTAGCTATGGCTACACCTTC
CDR3 protein: CASSRTGISYGYTF

V gene: TRBV10-1
D gene: TRBD1
clone size: .
J gene: TRBJ1-2
CDR3 DNA: TGCGCCAGCAGCCCGGGGACAGTCTATGGCTACACCTTC
CDR3 protein: CASSPGTVYGYTF

V gene: TRBV5-4
D gene: TRBD1
clone size: many
J gene: TRBJ1-2
CDR3 DNA: TGTGCCAGCAGCATTCGACAGGGGGTCAACTATGGCTACACCTTC
CDR3 protein: CASSIRQGVNYGYTF

V gene: TRBV12-3/TRBV12-4
D gene: .
clone size: .
J gene: TRBJ1-2
CDR3 DNA: TGTGCCAGCAGCATTGCTGGGGGCCTTGGCTACACCTTC
CDR3 protein: CASSIAGGLGYTF

V gene: TRBV18
D gene: .
clone size: once
J gene: TRBJ1-2
CDR3 DNA: TGTGCCAGCTCACCAAGGGGGGGCTATGGCTACACCTTC
CDR3 protein: CASSPRGGYGYTF

V gene: TRBV6-5
D gene: .
clone size: .
J gene: TRBJ2-1
CDR3 DNA: TGTGCCAGCAGTTGGTCCGAGGGCAATGAGCAGTTCTTC
CDR3 protein: CASSWSEGNEQFF

V gene: TRBV27
D gene: TRBD2
clone size: few
J gene: TRBJ2-3
CDR3 DNA: TGTGCCAGCAGTTCGCTAGCGGGAGGTTTAGCAGATACGCAGTATTTT
CDR3 protein: CASSSLAGGLADTQYF

V gene: TRBV5-1
D gene: .
clone size: .
J gene: TRBJ1-1
CDR3 DNA: TGCGCCAGCAGCTTGGCACTCCAGGCTGAAGCTTTCTTT
CDR3 protein: CASSLALQAEAFF

V gene: TRBV5-4
D gene: .
clone size: .
J gene: TRBJ1-4
CDR3 DNA: TGTGCCAGCAGCTTGCCCGGTACAGGGAGTGAAAAACTGTTTTTT
CDR3 protein: CASSLPGTGSEKLFF

V gene: TRBV5-4
D gene: .
clone size: .
J gene: TRBJ1-6
CDR3 DNA: TGTGCCAGCAGCTTGGGATATTCGGGGTCGGATAATTCACCCCTCCACTTT
CDR3 protein: CASSLGYSGSDNSPLHF

V gene: TRBV4-1
D gene: .
clone size: .
J gene: TRBJ1-4
CDR3 DNA: TGCGCCAGCAGCCAGAGGAATGAAAAACTGTTTTTT
CDR3 protein: CASSQRNEKLFF

V gene: TRBV27
D gene: .
clone size: .
J gene: TRBJ1-1
CDR3 DNA: TGTGCCAGCAGTTTTGTTGGGGCCTCGAACACTGAAGCTTTCTTT
CDR3 protein: CASSFVGASNTEAFF

V gene: TRBV7-2
D gene: TRBD2
clone size: .
J gene: TRBJ2-5
CDR3 DNA: TGTGCCAGCAGCACGAGACTAGCGGGAGGGCAAAAAGAGACCCAGTACTTC
CDR3 protein: CASSTRLAGGQKETQYF

V gene: TRBV18
D gene: TRBD1
clone size: .
J gene: TRBJ2-1
CDR3 DNA: TGTGCCAGCTCACCAGGGACAGGGGAATCCGGCGGGGAGCAGTTCTTC
CDR3 protein: CASSPGTGESGGEQFF

V gene: TRBV27
D gene: .
clone size: few
J gene: TRBJ1-1
CDR3 DNA: TGTGCCAGCAGTAGGCGATCCTCAACAGGGACGACTGAAGCTTTCTTT
CDR3 protein: CASSRRSSTGTTEAFF

V gene: TRBV2
D gene: .
clone size: .
J gene: TRBJ2-1
CDR3 DNA: TGTGCCAGCAGGGGAACAGGGAGTGAGCAGTTCTTC
CDR3 protein: CASRGTGSEQFF

V gene: TRBV4-1
D gene: .
clone size: .
J gene: TRBJ1-5
CDR3 DNA: TGCGCCAGCAGCCCAGTTGATAGGGGAAATCAGCCCCAGCATTTT
CDR3 protein: CASSPVDRGNQPQHF

V gene: TRBV7-2
D gene: TRBD1
clone size: few
J gene: TRBJ1-4
CDR3 DNA: TGTGCCAGCAGCTACGACAGGGGGCATAATGAAAAACTGTTTTTT
CDR3 protein: CASSYDRGHNEKLFF

V gene: TRBV5-1
D gene: .
clone size: .
J gene: TRBJ2-1
CDR3 DNA: TGCGCCAGCAGCGCTACTACGAGCTCCTACAATGAGCAGTTCTTC
CDR3 protein: CASSATTSSYNEQFF

V gene: TRBV7-9
D gene: .
clone size: .
J gene: TRBJ1-2
CDR3 DNA: TGTGCCAGCAGCTTAGGGGCAGGGTGGAACTATGGCTACACCTTC
CDR3 protein: CASSLGAGWNYGYTF

V gene: TRBV2
D gene: TRBD1
clone size: few
J gene: TRBJ1-1
CDR3 DNA: TGTGCCAGCAGTGGGACAGGGACTGAAGCTTTCTTT
CDR3 protein: CASSGTGTEAFF

V gene: TRBV11-3
D gene: TRBD2
clone size: .
J gene: TRBJ2-7
CDR3 DNA: TGTGCCAGCAGCTTAGAAGTGCGGGGGTTTTACGAGCAGTACTTC
CDR3 protein: CASSLEVRGFYEQYF

V gene: TRBV4-2
D gene: TRBD1
clone size: once
J gene: TRBJ1-2
CDR3 DNA: TGTGCCAGCAGCCAAGATAATCGGCAGGGGGCGCGCGGCTACACCTTC
CDR3 protein: CASSQDNRQGARGYTF

V gene: TRBV19
D gene: TRBD2
clone size: .
J gene: TRBJ2-1
CDR3 DNA: TGTGCCAGTAGTATCGTTGGACTAGCGGGAGAAAATGAGCAGTTCTTC
CDR3 protein: CASSIVGLAGENEQFF

V gene: TRBV2
D gene: TRBD2
clone size: .
J gene: TRBJ2-1
CDR3 DNA: TGTGCCAGCAGTGGACTAGCGGGAGTCCACAATGAGCAGTTCTTC
CDR3 protein: CASSGLAGVHNEQFF

V gene: TRBV5-6
D gene: .
clone size: .
J gene: TRBJ2-7
CDR3 DNA: TGTGCCAGCAGCTTCCGGAGGGGGGGCGGCTACGAGCAGTACTTC
CDR3 protein: CASSFRRGGGYEQYF

V gene: TRBV5-1
D gene: TRBD2
clone size: few
J gene: TRBJ2-2
CDR3 DNA: TGCGCCAGCAGCTTGACCGGGACTAGCGGGACCGGGGAGCTGTTTTTT
CDR3 protein: CASSLTGTSGTGELFF

V gene: TRBV5-8
D gene: TRBD1
clone size: .
J gene: TRBJ2-7
CDR3 DNA: TGTGCCAGCAGCGCCCAGGGACAGGGCTCCTACGAGCAGTACTTC
CDR3 protein: CASSAQGQGSYEQYF

V gene: TRBV14
D gene: TRBD1
clone size: .
J gene: TRBJ1-6
CDR3 DNA: TGTGCCAGCAGCCTCGGACAGGGGGCTTATTCACCCCTCCACTTT
CDR3 protein: CASSLGQGAYSPLHF

V gene: TRBV5-4
D gene: .
clone size: .
J gene: TRBJ2-3
CDR3 DNA: TGTGCCAGCAGACTACTTGGTGGAGCCACAGATACGCAGTATTTT
CDR3 protein: CASRLLGGATDTQYF

V gene: TRBV7-2
D gene: TRBD1
clone size: .
J gene: TRBJ2-7
CDR3 DNA: TGTGCCAGCAGCTTTCAGACAGGGGATCCTGACGAGCAGTACTTC
CDR3 protein: CASSFQTGDPDEQYF

V gene: TRBV9
D gene: .
clone size: .
J gene: TRBJ1-1
CDR3 DNA: TGTGCCAGCAGCCCGCGGGGGGCTGAAGCTTTCTTT
CDR3 protein: CASSPRGAEAFF

V gene: TRBV18
D gene: TRBD1
clone size: .
J gene: TRBJ2-1
CDR3 DNA: TGTGCCAGCTCACCCGGGACAGTCCACAATGAGCAGTTCTTC
CDR3 protein: CASSPGTVHNEQFF

V gene: TRBV4-1
D gene: TRBD1
clone size: .
J gene: TRBJ1-1
CDR3 DNA: TGCGCCAGCAGCTTCCGGGACAGGGGCCCTGAAGCTTTCTTT
CDR3 protein: CASSFRDRGPEAFF